Below, one T cell receptor (beta chain) is given with its context. Its specificity is unknown. Sequencing was performed with immunoSEQ multiplex PCR; in TCRdb, only in-frame clones are kept and a portion is missing. The sample shows approximately 130,000 clones, under 95% of them seen only once. Trimming cost V 3 bases and J 1 base; bases outside gene matches: 8. Germline V CDR1 and CDR2: SNHLY, FYNNEI. The CDR3 extends over 17 amino acids. This entry belongs to a study of T cell responses to AZD1222 COVID-19 vaccine. Study findings and constraints: Sampling captured repertoires only after the peak T cell response. Spike-specific TCR repertoires showed rising breadth and depth after two AZD1222 doses.

The sequence came from an adult in good health. Sequencing used peripheral blood, obtained on day 0 of AZD1222 vaccination. V gene TRBV2 combines with J gene TRBJ2-1, with TRBD1 matching over 8 bases. Here the CDR3 DNA reads TGTGCCAGCAGTGAGGAGGACCGGACAGGGTCCTACAATGAGCAGTTCTTC. It encodes CASSEEDRTGSYNEQFF.